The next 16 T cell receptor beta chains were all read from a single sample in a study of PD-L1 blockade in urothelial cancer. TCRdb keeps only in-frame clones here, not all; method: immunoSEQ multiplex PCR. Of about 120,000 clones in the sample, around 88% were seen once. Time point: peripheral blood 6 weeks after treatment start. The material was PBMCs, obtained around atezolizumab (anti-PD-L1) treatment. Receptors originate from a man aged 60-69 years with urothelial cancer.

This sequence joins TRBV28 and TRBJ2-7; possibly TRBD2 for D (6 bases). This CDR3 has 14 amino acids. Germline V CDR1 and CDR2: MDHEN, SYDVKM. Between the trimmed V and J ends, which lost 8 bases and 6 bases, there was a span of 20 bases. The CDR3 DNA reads TGTGCCAGCTTGGAGCGGGTGGCGAGTATCGAGCAGTACTTC. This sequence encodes CASLERVASIEQYF.

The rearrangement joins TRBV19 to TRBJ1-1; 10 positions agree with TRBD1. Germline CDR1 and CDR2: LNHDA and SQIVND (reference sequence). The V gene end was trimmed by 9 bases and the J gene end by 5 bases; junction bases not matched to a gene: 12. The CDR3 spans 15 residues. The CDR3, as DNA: TGTGCCAGCATCCGACAGGGGGCGCGTCGAACTGAAGCTTTCTTT. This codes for CASIRQGARRTEAFF. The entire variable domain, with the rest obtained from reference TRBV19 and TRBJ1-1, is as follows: DGGITQSPKYLFRKEGQNVTLSCEQNLNHDAMYWYRQDPGQGLRLIYYSQIVNDFQKGDIAEGYSVSREKKESFPLTVTSAQKNPTAFYLCASIRQGARRTEAFFGQGTRLTVV.

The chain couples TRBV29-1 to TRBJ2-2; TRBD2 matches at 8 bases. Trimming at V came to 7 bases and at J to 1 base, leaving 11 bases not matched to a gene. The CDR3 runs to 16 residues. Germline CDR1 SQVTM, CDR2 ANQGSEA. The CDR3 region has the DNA TGCAGCGCTACCTCCTCCCTAGCGGGGAACACCGGGGAGCTGTTTTTT. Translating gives CSATSSLAGNTGELFF.

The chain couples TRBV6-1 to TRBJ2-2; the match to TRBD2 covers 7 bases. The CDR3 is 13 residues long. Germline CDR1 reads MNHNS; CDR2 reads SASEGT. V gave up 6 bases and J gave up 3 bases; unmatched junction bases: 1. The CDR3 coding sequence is TGTGCCAGCAGGGGGGGGGACACCGGGGAGCTGTTTTTT. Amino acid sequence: CASRGGDTGELFF.

The CDR3 DNA follows: TGTGCCAGCAGCCCGGGGGGGAGGAAGGATCAGCCCCAGCATTTT. Residues: CASSPGGRKDQPQHF. The V call is TRBV6-1, the J call TRBJ1-5; D is possibly TRBD1 (5 bases). CDR1 is MNHNS and CDR2 is SASEGT in the germline V gene. This CDR3 contains 15 residues. V was trimmed by 6 bases and J by 5 bases, leaving 17 bases between them.

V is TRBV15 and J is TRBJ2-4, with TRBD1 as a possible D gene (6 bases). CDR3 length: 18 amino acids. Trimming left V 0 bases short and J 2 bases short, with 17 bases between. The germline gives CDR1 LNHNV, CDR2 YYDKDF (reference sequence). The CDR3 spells CATSRESLLGGPKNIQYF. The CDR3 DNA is TGTGCCACCAGCAGAGAGTCCCTCCTAGGGGGTCCCAAAAACATTCAGTACTTC.

CDR3 bases: TGCGCCAGCAGCTCGACAGGGACTGGGGCCAACGTCCTGACTTTC. Protein: CASSSTGTGANVLTF. The chain employs TRBV5-1 and TRBJ2-6; 7 bases map to TRBD1. Germline-derived CDR1 and CDR2 are SGHRS and YFSETQ. V lost 3 bases to trimming and J lost 2 bases; unmatched junction nucleotides: 2. This CDR3 is built from 15 residues.

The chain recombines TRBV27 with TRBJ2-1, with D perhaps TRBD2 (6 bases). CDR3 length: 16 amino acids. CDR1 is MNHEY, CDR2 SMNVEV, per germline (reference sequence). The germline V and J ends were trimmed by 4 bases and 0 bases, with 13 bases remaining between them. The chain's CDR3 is CASSSWRVVSYNEQFF. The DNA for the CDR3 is TGTGCCAGCAGTTCCTGGAGGGTAGTCTCCTACAATGAGCAGTTCTTC.

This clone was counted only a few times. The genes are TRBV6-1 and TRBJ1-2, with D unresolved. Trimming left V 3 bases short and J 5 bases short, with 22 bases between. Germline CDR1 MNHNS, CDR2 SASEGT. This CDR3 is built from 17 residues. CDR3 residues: CASSDPRLATRSYGYTF. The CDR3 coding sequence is TGTGCCAGCAGTGACCCCCGGCTAGCCACGCGATCGTATGGCTACACCTTC.

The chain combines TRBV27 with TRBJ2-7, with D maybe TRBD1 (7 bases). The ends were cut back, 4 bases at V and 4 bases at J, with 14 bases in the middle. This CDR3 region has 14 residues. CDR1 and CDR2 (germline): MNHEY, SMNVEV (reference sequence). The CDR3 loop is CASSWGDSKYEQYF. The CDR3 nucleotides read TGTGCCAGCAGTTGGGGGGACAGTAAATACGAGCAGTACTTC.

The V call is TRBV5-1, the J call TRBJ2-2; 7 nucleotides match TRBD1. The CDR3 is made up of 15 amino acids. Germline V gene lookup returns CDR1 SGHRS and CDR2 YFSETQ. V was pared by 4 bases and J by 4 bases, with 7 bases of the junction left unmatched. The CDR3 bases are TGCGCCAGCAGCCCTTGGGACAGATCCACCGGGGAGCTGTTTTTT. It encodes CASSPWDRSTGELFF.

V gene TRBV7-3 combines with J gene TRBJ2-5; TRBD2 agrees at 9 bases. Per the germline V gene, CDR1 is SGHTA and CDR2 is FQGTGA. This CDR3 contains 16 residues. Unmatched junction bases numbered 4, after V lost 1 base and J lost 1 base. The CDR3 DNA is TGTGCCAGCAGCTTAAACGCGGGGGGGGGCCAAGAGACCCAGTACTTC. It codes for CASSLNAGGGQETQYF.

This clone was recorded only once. For the CDR3, the DNA is TGTGCCAGCTCATCGATGGACGGACTAGCGGGGGGGGCAGATACGCAGTATTTT. Translated, it gives CASSSMDGLAGGADTQYF. The V and J genes are TRBV18 and TRBJ2-3; 15 bases fit TRBD2. V was clipped by 5 bases and J by 4 bases; unmatched bases: 10. The CDR3 covers 18 residues. CDR1 is KGHSH, CDR2 LQKENI, per germline.

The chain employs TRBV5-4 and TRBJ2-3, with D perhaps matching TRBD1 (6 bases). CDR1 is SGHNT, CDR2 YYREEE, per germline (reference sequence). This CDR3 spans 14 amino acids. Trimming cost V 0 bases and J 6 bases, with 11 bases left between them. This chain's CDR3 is CASSLAGVRDTQYF. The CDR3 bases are TGTGCCAGCAGCTTGGCAGGGGTCAGGGATACGCAGTATTTT.

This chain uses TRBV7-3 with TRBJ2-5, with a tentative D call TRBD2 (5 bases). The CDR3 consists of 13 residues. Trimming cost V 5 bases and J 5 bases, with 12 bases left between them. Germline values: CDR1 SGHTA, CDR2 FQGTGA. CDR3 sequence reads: CASSRGLAETQYF. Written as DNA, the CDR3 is TGTGCCAGCAGCAGAGGACTTGCCGAGACCCAGTACTTC. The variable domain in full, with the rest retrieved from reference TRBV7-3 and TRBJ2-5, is GAGVSQTPSNKVTEKGKYVELRCDPISGHTALYWYRQSLGQGPEFLIYFQGTGAADDSGLPNDRFFAVRPEGSVSTLKIQRTERGDSAVYLCASSRGLAETQYFGPGTRLLVL.

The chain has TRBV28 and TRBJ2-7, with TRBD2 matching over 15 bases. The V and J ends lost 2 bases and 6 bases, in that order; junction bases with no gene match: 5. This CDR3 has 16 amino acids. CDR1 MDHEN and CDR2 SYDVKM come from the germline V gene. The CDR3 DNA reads TGTGCCAGCAGTTTAGTGGGACTAGCGGGAGGTGGCGAGCAGTACTTC. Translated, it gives CASSLVGLAGGGEQYF.